The rows below give T cell receptor beta chains drawn from one sample of a study of beta chain features in type 1 diabetes. The assay was immunoSEQ multiplex PCR, and TCRdb's table has in-frame clones only and misses some. The sample holds 130,000 or so clones; 9% to 10% are singletons and the top ten take less than 0.85%. The specimen sequenced was central memory CD4+ T cells from blood. All receptors derive from a middle-aged woman in good health. Both conserved end residues are part of each CDR3. D genes are given only for firm matches. Rows give clone size only sometimes, using once, few, many, or a class for an expanded clone.

abundance	v_gene	d_gene	j_gene	CDR3nt	CDR3aa
.	TRBV5-1	.	TRBJ2-2	TGCGCCAGCAGCTTGTCTCCCTCGGAGGGGGAGCTGTTTTTT	CASSLSPSEGELFF
few	TRBV18	.	TRBJ2-2	TGTGCCAGCTCACCAATATTATCCGGCACCGGGGAGCTGTTTTTT	CASSPILSGTGELFF
few	TRBV10-3	.	TRBJ2-3	TGTGCCATCAGCTCCCTGCAGGCAGATACGCAGTATTTT	CAISSLQADTQYF
few	TRBV6-5	TRBD1	TRBJ2-3	TGTGCCAGCAAGGGGGCCTTGTCAGATACGCAGTATTTT	CASKGALSDTQYF
.	TRBV6-5	.	TRBJ2-1	TGTGCCAGCAGTTACGTGGGACTCAGAGGTGGTAATGAGCAGTTCTTC	CASSYVGLRGGNEQFF
.	TRBV6-4	TRBD1	TRBJ1-2	TGTGCCAGCAGTGACTTGGACAGGAACTATGGCTACACCTTC	CASSDLDRNYGYTF
few	TRBV2	TRBD1	TRBJ2-5	TGTGCCAGCAGGGGACAGGCTGAAGAGACCCAGTACTTC	CASRGQAEETQYF
.	TRBV6-5	TRBD1	TRBJ1-2	TGTGCCAGCAGTGACAGGGTCTGGGGCTACACCTTC	CASSDRVWGYTF
few	TRBV7-9	TRBD1	TRBJ2-1	TGTGCCAGCAGCCGCCCGGGACAGTACAATGAGCAGTTCTTC	CASSRPGQYNEQFF
.	TRBV19	.	TRBJ2-2	TGTGCCAGTAGACGGGGACACCAGAACACCGGGGAGCTGTTTTTT	CASRRGHQNTGELFF
.	TRBV7-2	TRBD2	TRBJ2-1	TGTGCCAGCAGCTTAGCGGGCCTAGCGGGGGGGTACAATGAGCAGTTCTTC	CASSLAGLAGGYNEQFF
few	TRBV29-1	TRBD1	TRBJ1-2	TGCAGCGCCCACAACCTCGACAGGGGTGATGGCTACACCTTC	CSAHNLDRGDGYTF
.	TRBV7-9	TRBD1	TRBJ1-1	TGTGCCAGCAGCCCACGATATCGGGACAGGGTCATGAACACTGAAGCTTTCTTT	CASSPRYRDRVMNTEAFF
few	TRBV18	.	TRBJ1-1	TGTGCCAGCTCACCAAGAGAGGATCGTGAAGCTTTCTTT	CASSPREDREAFF
.	TRBV6-6	TRBD1	TRBJ1-3	TGTGCCAGCAGTACCTCGACAGGGCCTGGAAACACCATATATTTT	CASSTSTGPGNTIYF
.	TRBV11-2	.	TRBJ2-7	TGTGCCAGCAGCTTCGGGTTCTTCTCCTACGAGCAGTACTTC	CASSFGFFSYEQYF
few	TRBV7-2	TRBD1	TRBJ1-4	TGTGCCAGCAGCCGGGACAGTTCCGCTGAAAAACTGTTTTTT	CASSRDSSAEKLFF
few	TRBV5-5	TRBD1	TRBJ2-6	TGTGCCAGCAGCCGACTTTATCGGGACAGGGTAAACTCTGGGGCCAACGTCCTGACTTTC	CASSRLYRDRVNSGANVLTF
few	TRBV2	TRBD1	TRBJ1-1	TGTGCCAGCAGTCGACAGGGGGCATACGCTGAAGCTTTCTTT	CASSRQGAYAEAFF
.	TRBV5-6	.	TRBJ2-7	TGTGCCAGCAGCCCTTACAGGGGGGGATACGAGCAGTACTTC	CASSPYRGGYEQYF
few	TRBV10-3	TRBD1	TRBJ2-1	TGTGCCATCAGGAACAGGGGGGAGGTCAATGAGCAGTTCTTC	CAIRNRGEVNEQFF
few	TRBV5-1	TRBD2	TRBJ2-5	TGCGCCAGCAGCACTCAACCTAGCGGGGGTCCTGAGACCCAGTACTTC	CASSTQPSGGPETQYF